This T cell receptor beta chain came from a study of human T cells and chemical hapten exposure. In TCRdb, the RACE reads were re-called with MiXCR into one record per CDR3 protein. The sample lists roughly 53,000 distinct CDR3 sequences, 9.9% occurring once. This CDR3 has 13 residues. The V and J ends lost 7 bases and 4 bases, in that order; junction bases with no gene match: 8. Germline lookup yields CDR1 SQVTM and CDR2 ANQGSEA. The sample's time point: patch test 3, about 24 weeks after DPC sensitization. As for treatment: therapeutic diphenylcyclopropenone sensitization with weekly scalp DPC. This clonotype was observed at least ten times.

Sequences were derived from whole blood, sampled in connection with sensitization to the hapten diphenylcyclopropenone (DPC). This receptor was identified in a woman aged 40 to 50 with alopecia areata. Some clones in this sample may be carry-over from other donors' samples. This sequence joins TRBV29-1 and TRBJ1-2, with 8 bases fitting TRBD1. As DNA, the CDR3 is TGCAGCGGAGCGGACAGGGAGGGCTATGGCTACACCTTC. Translated, it gives CSGADREGYGYTF.